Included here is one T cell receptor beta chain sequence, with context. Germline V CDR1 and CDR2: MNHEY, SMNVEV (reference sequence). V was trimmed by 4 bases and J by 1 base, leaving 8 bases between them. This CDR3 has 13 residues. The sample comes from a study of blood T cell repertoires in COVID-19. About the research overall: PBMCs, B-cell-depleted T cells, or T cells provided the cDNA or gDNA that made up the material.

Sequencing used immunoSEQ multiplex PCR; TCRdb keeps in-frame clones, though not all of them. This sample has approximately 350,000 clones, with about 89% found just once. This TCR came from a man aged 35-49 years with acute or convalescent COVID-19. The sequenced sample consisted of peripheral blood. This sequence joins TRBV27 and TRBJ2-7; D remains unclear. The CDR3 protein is CASSSTASYEQYF. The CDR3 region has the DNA TGTGCCAGCAGTTCTACAGCTTCCTACGAGCAGTACTTC.